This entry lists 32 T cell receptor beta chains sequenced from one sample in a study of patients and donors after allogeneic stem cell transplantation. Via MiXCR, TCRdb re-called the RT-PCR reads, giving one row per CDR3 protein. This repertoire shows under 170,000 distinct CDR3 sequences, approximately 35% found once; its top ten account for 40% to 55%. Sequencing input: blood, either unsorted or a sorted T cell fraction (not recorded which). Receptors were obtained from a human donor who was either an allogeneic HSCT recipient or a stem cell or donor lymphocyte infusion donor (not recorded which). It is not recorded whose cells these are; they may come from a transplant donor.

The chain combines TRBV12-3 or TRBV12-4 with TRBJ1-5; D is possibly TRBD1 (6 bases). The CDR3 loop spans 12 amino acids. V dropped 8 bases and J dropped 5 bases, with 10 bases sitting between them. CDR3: CASRQEDQPQHF. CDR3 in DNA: TGTGCCAGCCGACAGGAGGATCAGCCCCAGCATTTT.

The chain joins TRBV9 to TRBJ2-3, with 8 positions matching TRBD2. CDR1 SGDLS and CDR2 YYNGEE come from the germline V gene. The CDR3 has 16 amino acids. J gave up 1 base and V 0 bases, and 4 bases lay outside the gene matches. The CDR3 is CASSVATRGGTDTQYF. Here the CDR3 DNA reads TGTGCCAGCAGCGTAGCTACGCGGGGGGGCACAGATACGCAGTATTTT.

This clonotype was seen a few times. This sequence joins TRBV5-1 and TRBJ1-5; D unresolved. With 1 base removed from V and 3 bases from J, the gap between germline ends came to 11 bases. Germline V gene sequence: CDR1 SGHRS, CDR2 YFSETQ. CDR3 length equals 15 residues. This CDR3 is CASSLNGGYNQPQHF. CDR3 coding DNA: TGCGCCAGCAGCTTGAACGGCGGATACAATCAGCCCCAGCATTTT.

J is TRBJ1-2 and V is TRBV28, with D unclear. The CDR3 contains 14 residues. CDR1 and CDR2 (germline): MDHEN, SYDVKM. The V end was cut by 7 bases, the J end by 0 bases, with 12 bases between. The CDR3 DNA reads TGTGCCAGCACCACCCGCGCCTCTAACTATGGCTACACCTTC. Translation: CASTTRASNYGYTF.

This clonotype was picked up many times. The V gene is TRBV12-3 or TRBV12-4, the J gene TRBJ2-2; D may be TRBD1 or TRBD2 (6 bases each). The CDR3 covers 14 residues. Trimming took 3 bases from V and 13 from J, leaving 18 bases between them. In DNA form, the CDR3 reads TGTGCCAGCAGTTTCCGAGGAAGGGGGGACGGGCTGTTTTTT. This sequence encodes CASSFRGRGDGLFF.

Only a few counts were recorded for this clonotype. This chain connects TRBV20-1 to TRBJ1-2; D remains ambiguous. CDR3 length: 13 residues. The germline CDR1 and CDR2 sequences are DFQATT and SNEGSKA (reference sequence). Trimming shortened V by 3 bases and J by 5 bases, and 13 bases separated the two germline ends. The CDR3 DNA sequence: TGCAGTGCTAGCCCCGAAGGACCTTATGGCTACACCTTC. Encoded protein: CSASPEGPYGYTF.

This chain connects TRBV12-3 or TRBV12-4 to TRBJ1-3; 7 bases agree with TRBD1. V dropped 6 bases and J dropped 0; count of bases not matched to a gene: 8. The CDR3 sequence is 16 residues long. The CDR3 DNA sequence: TGTGCCAGCAGACTTGACAGGGCTCACTCTGGAAACACCATATATTTT. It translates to CASRLDRAHSGNTIYF.

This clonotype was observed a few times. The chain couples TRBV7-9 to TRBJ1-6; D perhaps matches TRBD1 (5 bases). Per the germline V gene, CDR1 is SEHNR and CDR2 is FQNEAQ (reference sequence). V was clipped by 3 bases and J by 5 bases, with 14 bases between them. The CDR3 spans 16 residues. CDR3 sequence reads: CASSFRQPTDNSPLHF. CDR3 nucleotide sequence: TGTGCCAGCAGCTTCCGACAGCCTACAGATAATTCACCCCTCCACTTT.

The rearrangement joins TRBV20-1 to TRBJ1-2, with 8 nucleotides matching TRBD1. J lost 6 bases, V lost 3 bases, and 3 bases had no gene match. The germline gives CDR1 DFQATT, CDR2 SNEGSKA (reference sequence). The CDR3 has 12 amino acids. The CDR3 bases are TGCAGTGCTAGGGGACAGGCGGATGGCTACACCTTC. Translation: CSARGQADGYTF.

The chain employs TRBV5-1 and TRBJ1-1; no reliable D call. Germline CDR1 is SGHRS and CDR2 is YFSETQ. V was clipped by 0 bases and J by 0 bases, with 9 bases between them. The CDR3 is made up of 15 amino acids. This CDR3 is CASSLEKVVNTEAFF. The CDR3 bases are TGCGCCAGCAGCTTGGAGAAGGTGGTGAACACTGAAGCTTTCTTT.

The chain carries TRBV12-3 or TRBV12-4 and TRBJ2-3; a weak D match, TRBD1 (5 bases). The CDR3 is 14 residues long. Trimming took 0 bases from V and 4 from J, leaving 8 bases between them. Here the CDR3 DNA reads TGTGCCAGCAGTTTAGCGTCAGGGCCAGATACGCAGTATTTT. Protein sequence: CASSLASGPDTQYF.

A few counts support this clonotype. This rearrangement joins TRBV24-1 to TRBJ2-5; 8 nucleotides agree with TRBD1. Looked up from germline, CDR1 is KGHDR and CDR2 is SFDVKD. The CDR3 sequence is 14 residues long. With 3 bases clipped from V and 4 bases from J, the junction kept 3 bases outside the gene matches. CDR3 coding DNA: TGTGCCACCAGTGATCCCGGGACAGGAGAGACCCAGTACTTC. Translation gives CATSDPGTGETQYF.

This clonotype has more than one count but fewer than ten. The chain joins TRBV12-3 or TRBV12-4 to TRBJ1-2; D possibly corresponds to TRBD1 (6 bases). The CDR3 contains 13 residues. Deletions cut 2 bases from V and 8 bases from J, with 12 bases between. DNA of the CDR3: TGTGCCAGCAGTTTACCCGGGGGCAGAGGCTACACCTTC. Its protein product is CASSLPGGRGYTF.

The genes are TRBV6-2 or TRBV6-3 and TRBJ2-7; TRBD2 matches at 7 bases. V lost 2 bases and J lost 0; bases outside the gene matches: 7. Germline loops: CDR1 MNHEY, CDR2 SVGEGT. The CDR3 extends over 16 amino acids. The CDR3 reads CASSYGEGPNSYEQYF. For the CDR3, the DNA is TGTGCCAGCAGTTACGGGGAGGGACCCAACTCCTACGAGCAGTACTTC.

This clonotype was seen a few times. The CDR3 DNA sequence: TGTGCCAGCTGGCTTATTCGGTGGAGCTATGGCTACACCTTC. Translating it yields CASWLIRWSYGYTF. This chain joins TRBV5-6 and TRBJ1-2; D remains unclear. Germline CDR1 and CDR2: SGHDT and YYEEEE. The V gene lost 7 bases and the J gene lost 4 bases, with 17 bases spanning the gap. This CDR3 contains 14 residues. The full variable domain, its missing parts supplied by reference TRBV5-6 and TRBJ1-2, is DAGVTQSPTHLIKTRGQQVTLRCSPKSGHDTVSWYQQALGQGPQFIFQYYEEEERQRGNFPDRFSGHQFPNYSSELNVNALLLGDSALYLCASWLIRWSYGYTFGSGTRLTVV.

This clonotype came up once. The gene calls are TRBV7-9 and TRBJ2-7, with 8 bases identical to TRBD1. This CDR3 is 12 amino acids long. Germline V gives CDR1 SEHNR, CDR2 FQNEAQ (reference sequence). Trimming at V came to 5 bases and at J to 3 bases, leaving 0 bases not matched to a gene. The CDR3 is CASSGTGYEQYV. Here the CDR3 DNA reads TGTGCCAGCAGCGGGACAGGCTACGAGCAGTACGTC.

The CDR3 DNA reads as TGTGCCAGCAGCTCCCGACAGGGAGAAAACTATGGCTACACCTTC. It is translated as CASSSRQGENYGYTF. J is TRBJ1-2 and V is TRBV12-3 or TRBV12-4; 7 bases align to TRBD1. This CDR3 region has 15 residues. V shed 6 bases and J 2 bases; nucleotides not matched to a gene: 9.

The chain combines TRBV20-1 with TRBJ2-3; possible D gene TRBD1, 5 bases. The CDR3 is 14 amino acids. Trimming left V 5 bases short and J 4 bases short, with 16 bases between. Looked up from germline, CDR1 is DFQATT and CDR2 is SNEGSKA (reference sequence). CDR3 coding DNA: TGCAGTGCTCACGTTCCAGGGCAGGCAGATACGCAGTATTTT. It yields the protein CSAHVPGQADTQYF.

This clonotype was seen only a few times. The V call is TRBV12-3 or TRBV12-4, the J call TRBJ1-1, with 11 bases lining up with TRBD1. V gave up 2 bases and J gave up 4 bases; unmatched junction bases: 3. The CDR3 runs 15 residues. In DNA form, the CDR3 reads TGTGCCAGCAGTTTAAGGGGGACAGGGGGCACTGAAGCTTTCTTT. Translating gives CASSLRGTGGTEAFF.

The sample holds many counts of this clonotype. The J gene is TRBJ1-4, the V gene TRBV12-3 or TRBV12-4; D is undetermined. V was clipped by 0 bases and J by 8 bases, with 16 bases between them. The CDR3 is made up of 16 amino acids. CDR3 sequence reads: CASSLALEPLGEKLFF. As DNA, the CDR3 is TGTGCCAGCAGTTTAGCGCTAGAGCCCTTGGGGGAAAAACTGTTTTTT.

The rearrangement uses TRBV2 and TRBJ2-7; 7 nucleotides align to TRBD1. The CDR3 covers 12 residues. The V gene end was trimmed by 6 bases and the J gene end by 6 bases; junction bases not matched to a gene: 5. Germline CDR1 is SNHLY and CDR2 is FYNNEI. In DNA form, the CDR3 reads TGTGCCAGCAGACCGGGACAGTCCGAGCAGTACTTC. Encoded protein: CASRPGQSEQYF.

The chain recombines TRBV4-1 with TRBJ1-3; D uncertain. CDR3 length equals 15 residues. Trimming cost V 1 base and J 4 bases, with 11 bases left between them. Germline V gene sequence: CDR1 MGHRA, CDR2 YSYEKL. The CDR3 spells CASSQVKKRGNTIYF. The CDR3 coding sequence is TGCGCCAGCAGCCAAGTGAAAAAGAGGGGAAACACCATATATTTT.

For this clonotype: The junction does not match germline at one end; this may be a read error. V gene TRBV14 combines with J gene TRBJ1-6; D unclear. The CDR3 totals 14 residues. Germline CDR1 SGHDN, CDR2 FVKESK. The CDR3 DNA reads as TGTGCCAGCAGCCTAGGCGGGGAGCATTCACCCTTCCACTTT. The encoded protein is CASSLGGEHSPFHF. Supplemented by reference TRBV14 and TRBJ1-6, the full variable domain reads EAGVTQFPSHSVIEKGQTVTLRCDPISGHDNLYWYRRVMGKEIKFLLHFVKESKQDESGMPNNRFLAERTGGTYSTLKVQPAELEDSGVYFCASSLGGEHSPFHFGNGTRLTVT.

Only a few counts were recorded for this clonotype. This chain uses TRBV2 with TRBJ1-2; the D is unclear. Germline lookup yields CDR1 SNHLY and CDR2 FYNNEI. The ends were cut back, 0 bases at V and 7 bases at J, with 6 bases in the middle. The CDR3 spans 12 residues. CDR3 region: CASSEALSGYTF. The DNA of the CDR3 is TGTGCCAGCAGTGAAGCCCTAAGTGGCTACACCTTC. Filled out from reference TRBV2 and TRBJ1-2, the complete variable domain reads EPEVTQTPSHQVTQMGQEVILRCVPISNHLYFYWYRQILGQKVEFLVSFYNNEISEKSEIFDDQFSVERPDGSNFTLKIRSTKLEDSAMYFCASSEALSGYTFGSGTRLTVV.

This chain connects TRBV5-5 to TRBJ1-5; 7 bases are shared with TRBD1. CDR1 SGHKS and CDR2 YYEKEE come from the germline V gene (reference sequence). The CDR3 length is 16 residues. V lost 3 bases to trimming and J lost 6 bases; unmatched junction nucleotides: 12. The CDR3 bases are TGTGCCAGCAGCTGGGAGACAGGGCGAAGTGGTCAGCCCCAGCATTTT. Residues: CASSWETGRSGQPQHF.

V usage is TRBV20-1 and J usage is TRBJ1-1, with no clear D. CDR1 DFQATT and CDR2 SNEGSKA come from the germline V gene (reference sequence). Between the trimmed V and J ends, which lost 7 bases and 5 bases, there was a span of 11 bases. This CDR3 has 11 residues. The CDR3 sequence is CSVPTQTEAFF. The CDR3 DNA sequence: TGCAGTGTCCCTACCCAAACTGAAGCTTTCTTT.

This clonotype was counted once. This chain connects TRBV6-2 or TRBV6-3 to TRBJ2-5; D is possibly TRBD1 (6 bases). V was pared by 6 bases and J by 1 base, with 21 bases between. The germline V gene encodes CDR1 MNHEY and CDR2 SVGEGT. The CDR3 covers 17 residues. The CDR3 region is CASSLRTEDNTQETQYF. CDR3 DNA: TGTGCCAGCAGCCTACGGACAGAAGATAATACCCAAGAGACCCAGTACTTC.

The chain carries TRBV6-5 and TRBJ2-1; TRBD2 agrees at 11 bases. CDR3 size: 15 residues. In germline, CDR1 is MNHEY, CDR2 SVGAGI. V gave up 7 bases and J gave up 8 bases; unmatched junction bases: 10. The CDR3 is CASTDSGGARDEQFF. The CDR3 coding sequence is TGTGCCAGCACCGATAGCGGGGGGGCCCGCGATGAGCAGTTCTTC.

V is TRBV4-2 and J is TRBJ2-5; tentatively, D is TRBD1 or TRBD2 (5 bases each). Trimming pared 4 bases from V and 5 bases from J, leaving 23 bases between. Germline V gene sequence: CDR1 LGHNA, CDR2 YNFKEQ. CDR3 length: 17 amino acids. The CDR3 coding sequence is TGTGCCAGCAGCCTCTACACGGGGCAATTTTTTGAGGAGACCCAGTACTTC. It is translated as CASSLYTGQFFEETQYF.

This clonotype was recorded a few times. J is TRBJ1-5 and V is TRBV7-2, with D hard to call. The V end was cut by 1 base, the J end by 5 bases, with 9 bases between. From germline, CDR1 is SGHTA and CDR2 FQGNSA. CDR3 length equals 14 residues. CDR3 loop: CASSLVPRHQPQHF. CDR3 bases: TGTGCCAGCAGCTTAGTCCCTCGTCATCAGCCCCAGCATTTT.

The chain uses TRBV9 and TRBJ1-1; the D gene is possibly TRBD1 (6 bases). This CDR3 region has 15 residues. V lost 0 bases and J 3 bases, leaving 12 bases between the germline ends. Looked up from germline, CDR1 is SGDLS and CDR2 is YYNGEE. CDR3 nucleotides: TGTGCCAGCAGCGTAGTCGGCAGGGGTCACACTGAAGCTTTCTTT. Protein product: CASSVVGRGHTEAFF.

DNA for the CDR3: TGTGCCAGCAGCGTTACGACAGGGGGCTATGGCTACACCTTC. It is translated as CASSVTTGGYGYTF. The gene calls are TRBV9 and TRBJ1-2, with 9 bases lining up with TRBD1. Germline-derived CDR1 and CDR2 are SGDLS and YYNGEE. V lost 2 bases, J lost 4 bases, and 3 bases stayed unmatched. The CDR3 has 14 residues.